One and the same sample provided the 11 T cell receptor beta chains below, sequenced in a study of T cells after yellow fever vaccination. MiXCR was run by TCRdb on the 5' RACE reads, yielding one entry per CDR3 protein. The table includes 250,000 or so distinct CDR3 sequences, less than 8.5% detected once. The specimen was CD4+ T cells sorted from PBMCs, collected 15 days after the yellow fever booster vaccination. These receptors were obtained from a man under 40 who received the YFV17D yellow fever vaccine.

The rearrangement uses TRBV18 and TRBJ2-3; TRBD2 matches 12 bases. The germline V gene encodes CDR1 KGHSH and CDR2 LQKENI. Trimming removed 6 bases from V and 4 bases from J; junction bases left unmatched: 14. CDR3 length equals 18 residues. The CDR3 loop reads CASSPFRRTSGNADTQYF. For the CDR3, the DNA is TGTGCCAGCTCGCCTTTTCGAAGGACTAGCGGGAATGCAGATACGCAGTATTTT.

The chain employs TRBV6-4 and TRBJ2-4, with D possibly being TRBD1 (6 bases). From germline, CDR1 is MRHNA and CDR2 SNTAGT. Trimming removed 10 bases from V and 2 bases from J, with 18 bases in between. The CDR3 spans 15 residues. The CDR3 loop reads CATRDKLLSKNIQYF. As DNA, the CDR3 is TGTGCCACCCGGGACAAGCTTCTATCCAAAAACATTCAGTACTTC.

This clonotype has more than one count but fewer than ten. The rearrangement links TRBV5-6 to TRBJ2-7; the D is unclear. Germline V CDR1 and CDR2: SGHDT, YYEEEE. V shed 4 bases and J shed 3 bases, with 17 bases lying between them. The CDR3 spans 15 residues. The CDR3 DNA follows: TGTGCCAGCAGCAGCAGGACGGCCCTCAGCTACGAGCAGTACTTC. Its translation is CASSSRTALSYEQYF. Drawing the rest from reference TRBV5-6 and TRBJ2-7, the complete variable domain is DAGVTQSPTHLIKTRGQQVTLRCSPKSGHDTVSWYQQALGQGPQFIFQYYEEEERQRGNFPDRFSGHQFPNYSSELNVNALLLGDSALYLCASSSRTALSYEQYFGPGTRLTVT.

This clonotype was seen many times. Written as DNA, the CDR3 is TGCAGTGCAACCGGGACAGCCTACAATGAGCAGTTCTTC. As protein: CSATGTAYNEQFF. The V and J genes are TRBV20-1 and TRBJ2-1; the match to TRBD1 covers 7 bases. This CDR3 is built from 13 residues. Germline V CDR1 and CDR2: DFQATT, SNEGSKA (reference sequence). V lost 6 bases and J lost 2; bases outside the gene matches: 4.

This clonotype was recorded many times. The J gene is TRBJ2-3, the V gene TRBV7-3; D not resolved. The V gene lost 5 bases and the J gene lost 6 bases, with 15 bases spanning the gap. CDR3 size: 14 residues. CDR1 SGHTA and CDR2 FQGTGA come from the germline V gene. For the CDR3, the DNA is TGTGCCAGCAGCCTATCCTCCATGGGGGATACGCAGTATTTT. This encodes CASSLSSMGDTQYF.

The chain is built from TRBV7-2 and TRBJ2-1; 13 bases are shared with TRBD2. The CDR3 has 17 amino acids. V was pared by 6 bases and J by 0 bases, with 5 bases of the junction left unmatched. CDR1 and CDR2 from the germline V gene are SGHTA and FQGNSA. The CDR3 protein is CASRKTSGRASYNEQFF. CDR3 nucleotide sequence: TGTGCCAGCAGGAAAACTAGCGGGAGGGCCTCCTACAATGAGCAGTTCTTC.

This chain uses TRBV7-9 with TRBJ2-1; D assignment may be TRBD1 or TRBD2 (5 bases each). Trimming took 5 bases from V and 5 from J, leaving 10 bases between them. CDR3 size: 13 residues. CDR1 and CDR2 (germline): SEHNR, FQNEAQ (reference sequence). The CDR3 is CASSRDADNEQFF. The CDR3 DNA follows: TGTGCCAGCAGCCGGGACGCGGACAATGAGCAGTTCTTC.

This clonotype has only a few counts. The rearrangement uses TRBV19 and TRBJ1-1; a possible D gene is TRBD1 (5 bases). Germline values: CDR1 LNHDA, CDR2 SQIVND (reference sequence). V lost 1 base and J 7 bases, leaving 10 bases between the germline ends. The CDR3 is 13 amino acids. CDR3 amino acids: CASSIGRRGEAFF. The CDR3 DNA sequence: TGTGCCAGTAGTATAGGGAGAAGGGGTGAAGCTTTCTTT. The full variable domain, with the rest looked up from reference TRBV19 and TRBJ1-1, is DGGITQSPKYLFRKEGQNVTLSCEQNLNHDAMYWYRQDPGQGLRLIYYSQIVNDFQKGDIAEGYSVSREKKESFPLTVTSAQKNPTAFYLCASSIGRRGEAFFGQGTRLTVV.

This clonotype was recorded a few times. The chain uses TRBV20-1 and TRBJ2-1; 7 bases map to TRBD2. J gave up 7 bases and V 2 bases, and 2 bases lay outside the gene matches. The CDR3 covers 12 residues. CDR1 is DFQATT, CDR2 SNEGSKA, per germline (reference sequence). CDR3 nucleotides: TGCAGTGCTAGATGGCGGGAGAATGAGCAGTTCTTC. It encodes CSARWRENEQFF.

This rearrangement joins TRBV24-1 to TRBJ2-1, with 9 bases matching TRBD1. V shed 4 bases and J 9 bases; nucleotides not matched to a gene: 9. This CDR3 spans 15 amino acids. Germline CDR1 reads KGHDR; CDR2 reads SFDVKD. The CDR3 bases are TGTGCCACCAGTGACCTCAGACAGGGGGGTAGTGAGCAGTTCTTC. It specifies CATSDLRQGGSEQFF.

The chain has TRBV4-3 and TRBJ1-6; possible D gene TRBD1, 6 bases. Germline V gives CDR1 LGHNA, CDR2 YSLEER. The ends were cut back, 1 base at V and 10 bases at J, with 11 bases in the middle. The CDR3 loop spans 14 amino acids. CDR3 bases: TGCGCCAGCAGCCAAGGCGACAGGCGATCACCCCTCCACTTT. This gives the protein CASSQGDRRSPLHF.